The 16 T cell receptor beta chains below all came from one sample that was sequenced in a study of tumor and adjacent non-tumor tissue in lung cancer. The library came from three nested PCR rounds adapted from ARM-PCR protocols. Via MiXCR, TCRdb re-called the multiplex PCR reads, giving one row per CDR3 protein. Among 44,000 or so distinct CDR3 sequences listed, approximately 59% were seen once. RNA was extracted from bulk tissue without any cell sorting. This non-tumor lung sample came from over 3 cm beyond the tumor edge. Sequenced material: distant non-tumor lung tissue. All receptors derive from a woman between 40 and 55 years old with non-small cell lung cancer.

This clonotype was seen many times. The rearrangement uses TRBV5-1 and TRBJ2-3; D gene uncertain. Germline V gene data show CDR1 as SGHRS and CDR2 as YFSETQ. The length of the CDR3 is 13 residues. Between the trimmed V and J ends, which lost 4 bases and 6 bases, there was a span of 12 bases. The CDR3 nucleotides read TGCGCCAGCAGCGACTTGCTCCCTGATACGCAGTATTTT. It is translated as CASSDLLPDTQYF.

At least ten counts were recorded for this clonotype. The chain couples TRBV24-1 to TRBJ2-2; D possibly corresponds to TRBD1 (5 bases). Trimming removed 4 bases at V and 1 base at J, with 9 bases between. Per the germline V gene, CDR1 is KGHDR and CDR2 is SFDVKD. The CDR3 loop spans 15 amino acids. CDR3 in DNA: TGTGCCACCAGTGAAACGGACAAGAACACCGGGGAGCTGTTTTTT. Amino acids: CATSETDKNTGELFF.

This clonotype was detected only a few times. A much larger clone lies one base from this, so it may be a read error. The chain combines TRBV6-5 with TRBJ2-7; TRBD1 or TRBD2 may be the D gene (6 bases each). CDR3 length: 15 amino acids. Germline CDR1 and CDR2: MNHEY and SVGAGI. CDR3 amino acids: CTSRGGGWDGYEQYF. In DNA, the CDR3 is TGTACCAGCAGAGGAGGGGGATGGGACGGCTACGAGCAGTACTTC.

In the case of this clonotype: Here the CDR3 omits its conserved ending phenylalanine or tryptophan, so a read error is the likely source. The V call is TRBV5-4, the J call TRBJ2-4; 8 bases are shared with TRBD1. CDR3 size: 14 residues. Germline loops: CDR1 SGHNT, CDR2 YYREEE (reference sequence). CDR3 nucleotide sequence: TGTGTCAGCAGACCCTGGGACAGGCCGGACATTCAGTACTTG. Its protein product is CVSRPWDRPDIQYL.

A note on this clonotype: One end of the junction does not line up with germline, which may come from a read error. The chain has TRBV13 and TRBJ2-3; D uncertain. Germline CDR1 reads PRHDT; CDR2 reads FYEKMQ (reference sequence). The CDR3 consists of 15 residues. This CDR3 is CASSIGLSYTDTQYF. In DNA, the CDR3 is TGTGCCAGCAGCATAGGCCTCTCCTACACAGATACGCAGTATTTT.

This clonotype was counted once. This chain links TRBV29-1 with TRBJ2-3; 7 bases align to TRBD2. Germline lookup yields CDR1 SQVTM and CDR2 ANQGSEA. CDR3 length equals 13 residues. The CDR3 DNA follows: TGCATCGCAGCGGGAACCCACACTGATACGCAGTATTTT. This sequence encodes CIAAGTHTDTQYF.

As regards this clonotype: A read error may account for a junction end that differs from germline. The V and J genes are TRBV11-2 and TRBJ2-5; D is ambiguous. The germline V gene encodes CDR1 SGHAT and CDR2 FQNNGV. The length of the CDR3 is 14 residues. This CDR3 is CACNLRLDQVTQYF. CDR3 sequence (DNA): TGTGCCTGCAACTTACGCCTAGACCAAGTGACCCAGTACTTC.

The chain carries TRBV11-3 and TRBJ2-3; D remains ambiguous. Germline V gene sequence: CDR1 SGHNT, CDR2 YENEEA. Between the trimmed V and J ends, which lost 6 bases and 4 bases, there was a span of 14 bases. This CDR3 spans 14 amino acids. CDR3 bases: TGTGCCAGCAGGATGAGACTCCCCTCAGATACGCAGTATTTT. Translation gives CASRMRLPSDTQYF.

As concerns this clonotype: The germline gene is not matched at one end of the junction; a read error may be the cause. V and J are TRBV11-2 and TRBJ2-6; D ambiguous. The CDR3 spans 16 residues. Germline V lookup: CDR1 SGHAT, CDR2 FQNNGV. Written as DNA, the CDR3 is TGTGCCAGCAGCTGGTCAGACCTCTCTGGGGTCAATGTCCCGACTTTC. The encoded protein is CASSWSDLSGVNVPTF.

This clonotype was detected ten times or more. This chain joins TRBV6-1 and TRBJ1-5, with TRBD1 matching 7 bases. The CDR3 loop spans 14 amino acids. CDR1 and CDR2 (germline): MNHNS, SASEGT. With V trimmed by 8 bases and J by 3 bases, 7 bases remained unmatched. CDR3 coding DNA: TGTGCCAGCGGGGGACAGTCGGTCAATCAGCCCCAGCATTTT. The encoded protein is CASGGQSVNQPQHF.

Concerning this clonotype: A read error may explain this, as a much larger clone is one base away. The chain uses TRBV20-1 and TRBJ2-7; perhaps TRBD1 as D (5 bases). The germline gives CDR1 DFQATT, CDR2 SNEGSKA (reference sequence). Trimming shortened V by 6 bases and J by 3 bases, and 12 bases separated the two germline ends. This CDR3 contains 12 residues. The CDR3 loop is CSAIGQSYEQYF. The CDR3, as DNA: TGCAGTGCCATCGGACAAAGCTACGAGCAGTACTTC.

This clonotype was observed a single time. Possible read error: a much larger clone is one base away. This chain uses TRBV5-4 with TRBJ2-7, with D possibly TRBD2 on 5 matching bases. The CDR3 loop spans 14 amino acids. Trimming left V 1 base short and J 1 base short, with 9 bases between. Germline lookup yields CDR1 SGHNT and CDR2 YYREEE (reference sequence). Here the CDR3 DNA reads TGTGCCAGCAGCTTGTCGGTAGCGTCCTACGAGCAGTACTTC. The encoded protein is CASSLSVASYEQYF.

On this clonotype itself: A clone one base away is much larger, so this may be a read error. This chain joins TRBV20-1 and TRBJ1-1, with D perhaps matching TRBD1 (6 bases). This CDR3 is built from 12 residues. Germline lookup yields CDR1 DFQATT and CDR2 SNEGSKA (reference sequence). V dropped 3 bases and J dropped 7 bases, with 12 bases sitting between them. The CDR3 nucleotides are TGCAGTGCTAGTGAGGGGGAGGATGAAGCTTTCTTT. This codes for CSASEGEDEAFF.

This clonotype was counted ten times or more. V usage is TRBV6-6 and J usage is TRBJ1-3; TRBD1 matches 7 bases. The V and J ends lost 6 bases and 0 bases, in that order; junction bases with no gene match: 8. The CDR3 contains 16 residues. CDR1 and CDR2 (germline): MNHNY, SVGAGI (reference sequence). CDR3 amino acids: CASSPRTGNSGNTIYF. CDR3 nucleotide sequence: TGTGCCAGCAGCCCTCGGACAGGAAACTCTGGAAACACCATATATTTT.

This clonotype was counted ten times or more. The rearrangement joins TRBV20-1 to TRBJ1-5; a possible D gene is TRBD1 (6 bases). Trimming shortened V by 6 bases and J by 0 bases, and 27 bases separated the two germline ends. The CDR3 contains 19 residues. Germline assignment: CDR1 DFQATT and CDR2 SNEGSKA (reference sequence). The CDR3 DNA reads as TGCAGTGCGTTAGGAGGGGGGCAGGGCGTTTCCTATAGCAATCAGCCCCAGCATTTT. This gives the protein CSALGGGQGVSYSNQPQHF.

Worth noting for this clonotype: Just one base apart from a much larger clone, this may be a read error. This sequence joins TRBV6-6 and TRBJ2-3, with D possibly matching TRBD2 (6 bases). CDR3 size: 15 residues. V was shortened by 6 bases and J by 4 bases, with 17 bases between the two germline ends. Germline CDR1 is MNHNY and CDR2 is SVGAGI (reference sequence). For the CDR3, the DNA is TGTGCCAGCAGGTTTAGAATGGACTATCCAGATACGCAGTATTTT. It specifies CASRFRMDYPDTQYF.